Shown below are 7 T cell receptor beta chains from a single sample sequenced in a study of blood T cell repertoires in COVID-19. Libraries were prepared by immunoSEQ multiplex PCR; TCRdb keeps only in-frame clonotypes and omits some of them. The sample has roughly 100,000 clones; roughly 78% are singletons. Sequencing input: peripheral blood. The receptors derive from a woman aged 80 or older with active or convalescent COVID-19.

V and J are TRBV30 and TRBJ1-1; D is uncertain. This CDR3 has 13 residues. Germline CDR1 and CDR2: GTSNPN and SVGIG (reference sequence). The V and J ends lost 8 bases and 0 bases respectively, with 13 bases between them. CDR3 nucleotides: TGTGCCGGAGAACGGCAGCTGAACACTGAAGCTTTCTTT. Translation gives CAGERQLNTEAFF.

DNA for the CDR3: TGTGCCAGCAGTTACTCCGAGAACTATGGCTACACCTTC. Translating gives CASSYSENYGYTF. The J gene is TRBJ1-2, the V gene TRBV6-6; D unclear. CDR1 and CDR2 from the germline V gene are MNHNY and SVGAGI (reference sequence). Between the trimmed V and J ends, which lost 0 bases and 2 bases, there was a span of 4 bases. This CDR3 is built from 13 residues.

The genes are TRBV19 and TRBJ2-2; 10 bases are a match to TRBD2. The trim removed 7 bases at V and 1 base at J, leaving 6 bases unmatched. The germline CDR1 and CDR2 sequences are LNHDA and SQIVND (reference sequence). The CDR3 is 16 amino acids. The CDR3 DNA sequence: TGTGCCAGTATAAAGCGGGAGGGAAGGAACACCGGGGAGCTGTTTTTT. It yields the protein CASIKREGRNTGELFF.

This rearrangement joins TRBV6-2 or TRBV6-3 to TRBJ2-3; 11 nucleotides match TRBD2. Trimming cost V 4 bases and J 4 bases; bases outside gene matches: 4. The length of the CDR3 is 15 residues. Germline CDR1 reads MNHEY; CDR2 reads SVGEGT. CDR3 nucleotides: TGTGCCAGCAGTTTAGCGGGAGGGCCCCCAGATACGCAGTATTTT. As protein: CASSLAGGPPDTQYF.

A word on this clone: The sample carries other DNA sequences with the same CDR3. CDR3 in amino acids: CASSLAGTNEKLFF. The CDR3 bases are TGTGCCAGCAGTTTAGCAGGGACTAATGAAAAACTGTTTTTT. The J gene is TRBJ1-4, the V gene TRBV28, with a tentative D call TRBD1 (5 bases). Germline V gene data show CDR1 as MDHEN and CDR2 as SYDVKM. The CDR3 contains 14 residues. Deletions cut 2 bases from V and 2 bases from J, with 6 bases between.

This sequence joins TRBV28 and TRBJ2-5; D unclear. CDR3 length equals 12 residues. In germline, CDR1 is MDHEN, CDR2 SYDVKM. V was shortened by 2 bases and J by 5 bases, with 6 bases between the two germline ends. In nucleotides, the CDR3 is TGTGCCAGCAGTTTAGTCGGGGAGACCCAGTACTTC. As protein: CASSLVGETQYF.

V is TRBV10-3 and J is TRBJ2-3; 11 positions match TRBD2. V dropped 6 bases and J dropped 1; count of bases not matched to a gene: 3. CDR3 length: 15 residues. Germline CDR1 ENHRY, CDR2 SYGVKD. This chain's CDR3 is CAISQGLAGTDTQYF. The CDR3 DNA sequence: TGTGCCATCAGCCAGGGACTAGCGGGCACAGATACGCAGTATTTT.